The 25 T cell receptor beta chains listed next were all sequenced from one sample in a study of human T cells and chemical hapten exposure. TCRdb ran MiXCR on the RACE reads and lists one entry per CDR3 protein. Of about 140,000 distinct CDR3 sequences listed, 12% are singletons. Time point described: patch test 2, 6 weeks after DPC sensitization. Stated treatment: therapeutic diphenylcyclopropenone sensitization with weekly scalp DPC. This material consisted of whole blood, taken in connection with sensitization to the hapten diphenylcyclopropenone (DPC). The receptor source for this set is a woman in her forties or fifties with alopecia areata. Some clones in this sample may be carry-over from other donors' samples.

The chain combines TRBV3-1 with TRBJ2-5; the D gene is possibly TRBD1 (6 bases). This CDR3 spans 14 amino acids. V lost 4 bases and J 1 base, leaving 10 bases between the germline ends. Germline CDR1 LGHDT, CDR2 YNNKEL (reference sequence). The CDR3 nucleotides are TGTGCCAGCAGCCGTAGGGGGATCCAAGAGACCCAGTACTTC. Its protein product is CASSRRGIQETQYF.

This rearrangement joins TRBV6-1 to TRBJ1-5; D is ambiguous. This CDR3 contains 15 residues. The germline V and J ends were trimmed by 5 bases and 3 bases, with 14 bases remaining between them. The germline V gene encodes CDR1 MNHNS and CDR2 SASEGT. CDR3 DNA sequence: TGTGCCAGCAGTCCTCGATTCAGCGCCAATCAGCCCCAGCATTTT. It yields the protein CASSPRFSANQPQHF.

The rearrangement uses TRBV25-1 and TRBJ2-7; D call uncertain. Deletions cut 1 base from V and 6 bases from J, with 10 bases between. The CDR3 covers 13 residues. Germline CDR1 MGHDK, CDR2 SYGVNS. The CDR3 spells CASSEWRTGEQYF. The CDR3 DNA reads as TGTGCCAGCAGTGAATGGCGCACGGGCGAGCAGTACTTC.

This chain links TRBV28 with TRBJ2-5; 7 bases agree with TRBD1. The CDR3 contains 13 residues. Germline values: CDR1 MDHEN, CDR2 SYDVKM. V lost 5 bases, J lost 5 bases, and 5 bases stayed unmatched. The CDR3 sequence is CASSITGEETQYF. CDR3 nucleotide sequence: TGTGCCAGCAGTATCACAGGGGAGGAGACCCAGTACTTC.

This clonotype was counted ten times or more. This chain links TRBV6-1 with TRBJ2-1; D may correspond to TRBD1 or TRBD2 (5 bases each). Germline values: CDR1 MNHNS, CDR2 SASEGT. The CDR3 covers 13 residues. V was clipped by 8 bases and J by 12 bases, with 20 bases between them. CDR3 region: CASGGEALKGQFF. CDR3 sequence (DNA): TGTGCCAGCGGGGGAGAGGCCTTAAAAGGGCAGTTCTTC.

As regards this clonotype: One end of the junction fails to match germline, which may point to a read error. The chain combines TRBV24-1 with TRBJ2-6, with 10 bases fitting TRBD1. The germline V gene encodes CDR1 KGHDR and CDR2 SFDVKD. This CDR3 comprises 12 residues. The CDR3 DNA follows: TGTGTCGCCGGGACAGGGGCCAACGTCCCGACTTTC. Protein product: CVAGTGANVPTF.

Written as DNA, the CDR3 is TGTGCCAGCAGCTTCAACGGCCTAGGAGAGACCCAGTACTTC. The encoded protein is CASSFNGLGETQYF. The rearrangement joins TRBV7-6 to TRBJ2-5; D gene unclear. This CDR3 is 14 amino acids long. V was trimmed by 3 bases and J by 4 bases, leaving 12 bases between them. CDR1 is SGHVS and CDR2 is FNYEAQ in the germline V gene.

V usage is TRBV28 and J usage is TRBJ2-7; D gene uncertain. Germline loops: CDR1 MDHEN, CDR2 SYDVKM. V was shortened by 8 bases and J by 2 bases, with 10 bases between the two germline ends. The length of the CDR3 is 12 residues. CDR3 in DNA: TGTGCCAGCGGTCTAGGGACCTACGAGCAGTACTTC. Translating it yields CASGLGTYEQYF.

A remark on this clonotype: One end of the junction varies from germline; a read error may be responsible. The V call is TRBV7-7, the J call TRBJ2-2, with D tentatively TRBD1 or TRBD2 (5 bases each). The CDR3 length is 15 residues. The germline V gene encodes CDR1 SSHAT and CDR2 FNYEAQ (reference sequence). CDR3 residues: CASSLGERNTGELFF. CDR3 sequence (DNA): TGTGCTAGCAGCCTGGGGGAGCGGAACACCGGGGAGCTGTTTTTT.

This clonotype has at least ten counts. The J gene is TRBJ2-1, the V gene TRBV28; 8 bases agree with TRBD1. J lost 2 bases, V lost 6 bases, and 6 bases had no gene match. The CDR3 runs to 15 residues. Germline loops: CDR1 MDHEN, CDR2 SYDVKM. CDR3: CASSPDRAPYNEQFF. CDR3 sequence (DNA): TGTGCCAGCAGCCCGGACAGGGCCCCCTACAATGAGCAGTTCTTC. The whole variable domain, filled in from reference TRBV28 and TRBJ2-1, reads DVKVTQSSRYLVKRTGEKVFLECVQDMDHENMFWYRQDPGLGLRLIYFSYDVKMKEKGDIPEGYSVSREKKERFSLILESASTNQTSMYLCASSPDRAPYNEQFFGPGTRLTVL.

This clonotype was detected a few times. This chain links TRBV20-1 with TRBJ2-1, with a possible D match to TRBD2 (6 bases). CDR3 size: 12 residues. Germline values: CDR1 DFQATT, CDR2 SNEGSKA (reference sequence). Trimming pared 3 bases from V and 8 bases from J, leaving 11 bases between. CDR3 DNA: TGCAGTGCTAGGCGGGACGGGGATGAGCAGTTCTTC. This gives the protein CSARRDGDEQFF.

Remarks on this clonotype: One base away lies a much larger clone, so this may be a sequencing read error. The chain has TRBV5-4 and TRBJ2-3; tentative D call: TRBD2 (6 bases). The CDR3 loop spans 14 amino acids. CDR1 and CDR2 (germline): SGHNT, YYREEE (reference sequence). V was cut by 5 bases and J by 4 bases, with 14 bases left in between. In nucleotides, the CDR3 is TGTGCCAGCAGTAGCTGGAGGGTGGCAGATACGCAGTATTTT. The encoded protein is CASSSWRVADTQYF.

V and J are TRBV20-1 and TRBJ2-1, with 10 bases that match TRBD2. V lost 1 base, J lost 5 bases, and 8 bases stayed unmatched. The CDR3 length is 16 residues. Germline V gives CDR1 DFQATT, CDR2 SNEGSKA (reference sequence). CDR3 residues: CSARGWLAGDHNEQFF. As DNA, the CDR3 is TGCAGTGCTAGAGGTTGGCTAGCGGGAGACCACAATGAGCAGTTCTTC.

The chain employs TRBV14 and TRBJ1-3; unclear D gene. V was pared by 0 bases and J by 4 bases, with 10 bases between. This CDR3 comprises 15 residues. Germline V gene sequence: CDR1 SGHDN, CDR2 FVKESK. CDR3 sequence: CASSQEGGYGNTIYF. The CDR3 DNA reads TGTGCCAGCAGCCAAGAAGGTGGATACGGAAACACCATATATTTT.

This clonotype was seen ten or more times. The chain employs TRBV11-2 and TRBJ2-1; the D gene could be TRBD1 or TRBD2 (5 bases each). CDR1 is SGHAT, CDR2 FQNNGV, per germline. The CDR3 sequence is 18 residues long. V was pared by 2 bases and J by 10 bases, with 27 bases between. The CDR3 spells CASSLLLPRAQVASEQFF. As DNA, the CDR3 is TGTGCCAGCAGCTTATTGCTCCCGCGAGCACAGGTCGCTAGCGAGCAGTTCTTC.

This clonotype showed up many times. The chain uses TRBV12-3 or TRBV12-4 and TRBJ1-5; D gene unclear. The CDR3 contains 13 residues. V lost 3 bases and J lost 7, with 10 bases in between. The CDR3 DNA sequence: TGTGCCAGCAGTTTGATTCAGGAACAGCCCCAGCATTTT. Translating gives CASSLIQEQPQHF.

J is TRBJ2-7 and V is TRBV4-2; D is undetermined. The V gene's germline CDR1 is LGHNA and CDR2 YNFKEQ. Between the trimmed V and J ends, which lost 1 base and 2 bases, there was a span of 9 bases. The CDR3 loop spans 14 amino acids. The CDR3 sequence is CASSQGLPAYEQYF. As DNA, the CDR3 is TGTGCCAGCAGCCAAGGACTTCCCGCCTACGAGCAGTACTTC.

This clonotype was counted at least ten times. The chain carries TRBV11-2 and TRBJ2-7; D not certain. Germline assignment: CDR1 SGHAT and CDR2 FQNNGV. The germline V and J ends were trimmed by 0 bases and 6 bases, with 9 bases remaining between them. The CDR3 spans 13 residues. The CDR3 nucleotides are TGTGCCAGCAGCTTAGACAGAAGCCGCGAGCAGTACTTC. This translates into CASSLDRSREQYF.

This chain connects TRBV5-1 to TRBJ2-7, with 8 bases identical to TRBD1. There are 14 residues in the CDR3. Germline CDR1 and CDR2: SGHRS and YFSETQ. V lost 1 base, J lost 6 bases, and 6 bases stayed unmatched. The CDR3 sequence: CASSLTGGTGEQYF. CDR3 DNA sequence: TGCGCCAGCAGCTTGACAGGGGGAACGGGCGAGCAGTACTTC.

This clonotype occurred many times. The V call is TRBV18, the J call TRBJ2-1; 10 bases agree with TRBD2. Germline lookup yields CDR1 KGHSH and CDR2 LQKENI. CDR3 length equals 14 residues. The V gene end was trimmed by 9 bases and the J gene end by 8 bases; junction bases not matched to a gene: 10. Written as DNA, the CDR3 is TGTGCCAGTCGGGAGGGACTAGCGATCGATGAGCAGTTCTTC. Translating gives CASREGLAIDEQFF. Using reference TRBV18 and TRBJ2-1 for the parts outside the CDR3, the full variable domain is NAGVMQNPRHLVRRRGQEARLRCSPMKGHSHVYWYRQLPEEGLKFMVYLQKENIIDESGMPKERFSAEFPKEGPSILRIQQVVRGDSAAYFCASREGLAIDEQFFGPGTRLTVL.

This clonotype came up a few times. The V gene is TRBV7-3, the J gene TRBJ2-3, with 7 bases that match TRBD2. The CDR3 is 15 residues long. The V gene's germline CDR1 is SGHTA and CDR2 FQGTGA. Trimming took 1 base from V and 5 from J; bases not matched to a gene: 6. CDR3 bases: TGTGCCAGCAGCTTAAGTGCGGGAGCGGGAGATACGCAGTATTTT. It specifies CASSLSAGAGDTQYF.

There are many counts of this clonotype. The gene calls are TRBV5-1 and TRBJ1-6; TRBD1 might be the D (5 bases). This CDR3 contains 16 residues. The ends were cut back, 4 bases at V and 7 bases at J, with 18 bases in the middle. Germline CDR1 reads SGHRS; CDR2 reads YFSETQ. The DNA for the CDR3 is TGCGCCAGCAGCGGGGGAACCGGGACGGTCAATTCACCCCTCCACTTT. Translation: CASSGGTGTVNSPLHF.

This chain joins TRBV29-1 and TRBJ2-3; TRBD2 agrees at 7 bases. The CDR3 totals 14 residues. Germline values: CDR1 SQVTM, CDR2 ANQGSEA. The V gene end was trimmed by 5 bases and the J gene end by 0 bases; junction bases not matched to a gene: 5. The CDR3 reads CSVKIAGSTDTQYF. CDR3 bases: TGCAGCGTTAAAATAGCGGGTAGCACAGATACGCAGTATTTT.

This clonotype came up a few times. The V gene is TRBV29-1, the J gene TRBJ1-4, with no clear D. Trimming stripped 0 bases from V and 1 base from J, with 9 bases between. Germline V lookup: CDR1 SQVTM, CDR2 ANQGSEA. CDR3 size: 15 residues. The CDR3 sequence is CSVEDDGVTNEKLFF. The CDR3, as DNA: TGCAGCGTTGAAGATGATGGAGTAACTAATGAAAAACTGTTTTTT.

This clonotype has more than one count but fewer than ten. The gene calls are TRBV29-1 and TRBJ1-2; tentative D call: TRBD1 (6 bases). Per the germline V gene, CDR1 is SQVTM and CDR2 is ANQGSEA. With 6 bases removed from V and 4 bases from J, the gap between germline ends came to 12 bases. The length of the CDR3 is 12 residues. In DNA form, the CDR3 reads TGCAGCGTGGTTCTAGGGGGCTATGGCTACACCTTC. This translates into CSVVLGGYGYTF.